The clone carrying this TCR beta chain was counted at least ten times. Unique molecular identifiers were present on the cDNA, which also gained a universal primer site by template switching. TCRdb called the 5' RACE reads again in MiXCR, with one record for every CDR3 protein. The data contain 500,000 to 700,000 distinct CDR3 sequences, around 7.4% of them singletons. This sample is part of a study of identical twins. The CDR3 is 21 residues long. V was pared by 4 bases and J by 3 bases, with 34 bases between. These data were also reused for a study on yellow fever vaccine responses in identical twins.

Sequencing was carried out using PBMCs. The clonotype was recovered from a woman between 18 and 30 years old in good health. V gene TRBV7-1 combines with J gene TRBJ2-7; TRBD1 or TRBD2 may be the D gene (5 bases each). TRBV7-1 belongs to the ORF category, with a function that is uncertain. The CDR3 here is CASSYENCRDLLSSVNYEQYV. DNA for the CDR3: TGTGCCAGCAGCTACGAAAACTGCCGGGACCTATTATCATCGGTGAACTACGAGCAGTACGTC.